This T cell receptor (beta chain) is drawn from a study of radiation and T cells in renal cell carcinoma. As for this clone: Other DNA sequences in the sample encode the same CDR3.

The germline V and J ends were trimmed by 2 bases and 1 base, with 9 bases remaining between them. The CDR3 spans 15 residues. The V gene's germline CDR1 is KGHSH and CDR2 LQKENI. Profiling relied on immunoSEQ multiplex PCR, and the TCRdb table lists in-frame clones only, not all of them. In the table there are just under 80,000 clones, around 86% of which are singletons. As for time point: blood 2 weeks post-SBRT. The treatment: 15 Gy SBRT to primary tumor, nephrectomy 4 weeks later. Source: blood, taken from a patient whose treatment included radiotherapy and nephrectomy. The clonotype originates from a woman aged 50 to 65 with renal cell carcinoma. The chain combines TRBV18 with TRBJ1-5; unclear D gene. The chain's CDR3 is CASSPRTDSNQPQHF. DNA of the CDR3: TGTGCCAGCTCACCAAGGACGGACAGCAATCAGCCCCAGCATTTT.